One T cell receptor beta chain is described in this entry. The sample is drawn from a study of OX40 agonist ivuxolimab in advanced cancers. Looking at the study overall: The treatment was a fully human IgG2 OX40 agonist, ivuxolimab.

The data were produced by immunoSEQ multiplex PCR, yet TCRdb's version contains in-frame clones alone and is incomplete. Of tens of thousands of clones in the sample, 88% were seen once. Unmatched junction bases numbered 6, after V lost 3 bases and J lost 8 bases. This CDR3 has 14 amino acids. CDR1 MDHEN and CDR2 SYDVKM come from the germline V gene. The sample was CD4+ or CD8+ T cells sorted from blood, taken in a trial of the OX40 agonist ivuxolimab. The genes are TRBV28 and TRBJ1-4; 7 bases match TRBD1. The sequence came from an adult with an advanced solid tumor such as melanoma, head and neck, liver or kidney cancer. Here the CDR3 DNA reads TGTGCCAGCAGTTTCTGGCAGGGGGAAGAAAAACTGTTTTTT. Its translation is CASSFWQGEEKLFF.